Listed below are T cell receptor beta chains from one sample, sequenced in a study of T cells after posttransplantation cyclophosphamide. Only in-frame clones appear in the TCRdb table, and some are missing; sequencing was by immunoSEQ multiplex PCR. Among about 20,000 clones listed, roughly 98% were seen once. Sequenced: naive CD4+ T cells sorted from PBMCs. The receptors originated from a man aged 40-49 years in good health, CMV-negative, and a related stem cell transplant donor. The CDR3 runs from the conserved cysteine through the conserved F or W. The order of the fields is CDR3 protein, CDR3 DNA, D gene, V gene, J gene, clone size. A D gene is named only where the DNA matches it firmly. Clone sizes are given selectively: once, few, many, or a class where the clone is expanded.

cdr3_aa: CAWSVLDEQFF
cdr3_nt: TGTGCCTGGAGTGTACTGGATGAGCAGTTCTTC
d_call: .
v_call: TRBV30
j_call: TRBJ2-1
clone_size: .

cdr3_aa: CATSRDDRDRASDEQYF
cdr3_nt: TGTGCCACCAGCAGAGATGATCGGGACAGGGCATCCGACGAGCAGTACTTC
d_call: TRBD1
v_call: TRBV15
j_call: TRBJ2-7
clone_size: .

cdr3_aa: CASSTRISGNTIYF
cdr3_nt: TGTGCCAGTAGTACCAGGATCTCTGGAAACACCATATATTTT
d_call: .
v_call: TRBV19
j_call: TRBJ1-3
clone_size: .

cdr3_aa: CASSPQTGDYTEAFF
cdr3_nt: TGTGCCAGCAGCCCTCAGACAGGGGATTACACTGAAGCTTTCTTT
d_call: TRBD1
v_call: TRBV9
j_call: TRBJ1-1
clone_size: .

cdr3_aa: CASSSTGTRGETQYF
cdr3_nt: TGTGCCAGCAGCTCTACCGGGACTAGAGGGGAGACCCAGTACTTC
d_call: TRBD2
v_call: TRBV5-4
j_call: TRBJ2-5
clone_size: .

cdr3_aa: CASSVGTGIDTQYF
cdr3_nt: TGTGCCAGCAGCGTAGGAACGGGGATAGATACGCAGTATTTT
d_call: .
v_call: TRBV9
j_call: TRBJ2-3
clone_size: .

cdr3_aa: CASSGRAMETQYF
cdr3_nt: TGTGCCAGCAGTGGCAGGGCAATGGAGACCCAGTACTTC
d_call: .
v_call: TRBV2
j_call: TRBJ2-5
clone_size: .

cdr3_aa: CASRDTLGRRTEAFF
cdr3_nt: TGTGCCAGCAGGGACACTCTGGGGAGGCGGACTGAAGCTTTCTTT
d_call: .
v_call: TRBV28
j_call: TRBJ1-1
clone_size: .

cdr3_aa: CASSNTGANVLTF
cdr3_nt: TGTGCCAGTAGTAACACTGGGGCCAACGTCCTGACTTTC
d_call: .
v_call: TRBV19
j_call: TRBJ2-6
clone_size: .

cdr3_aa: CASSSLAGGRPGELFF
cdr3_nt: TGTGCCAGCAGTTCATTAGCGGGAGGACGCCCCGGGGAGCTGTTTTTT
d_call: TRBD2
v_call: TRBV28
j_call: TRBJ2-2
clone_size: once

cdr3_aa: CASRRREGDTQYF
cdr3_nt: TGCGCCAGCAGGAGGCGGGAGGGAGATACGCAGTATTTT
d_call: TRBD2
v_call: TRBV10-1
j_call: TRBJ2-3
clone_size: .

cdr3_aa: CASRLHQAISYEQYF
cdr3_nt: TGTGCAAGTCGCTTACATCAGGCGATCTCCTACGAGCAGTACTTC
d_call: .
v_call: TRBV12-2
j_call: TRBJ2-7
clone_size: .

cdr3_aa: CASSFGQGGEKLFF
cdr3_nt: TGCGCCAGCAGCTTCGGCCAGGGCGGCGAAAAACTGTTTTTT
d_call: .
v_call: TRBV5-1
j_call: TRBJ1-4
clone_size: .

cdr3_aa: CASGGLAGVGYEQYF
cdr3_nt: TGTGCCAGCGGGGGACTAGCGGGAGTAGGCTACGAGCAGTACTTC
d_call: TRBD2
v_call: TRBV6-5
j_call: TRBJ2-7
clone_size: .

cdr3_aa: CASSEEAGGPEEQYF
cdr3_nt: TGTGCCAGCAGTGAAGAAGCGGGAGGGCCTGAAGAGCAGTACTTC
d_call: TRBD2
v_call: TRBV6-1
j_call: TRBJ2-7
clone_size: .

cdr3_aa: CASSTPDRGLVYGYTF
cdr3_nt: TGTGCCAGCAGTACACCGGACAGGGGTCTTGTCTATGGCTACACCTTC
d_call: TRBD1
v_call: TRBV28
j_call: TRBJ1-2
clone_size: .

cdr3_aa: CASRTFGAQETQYF
cdr3_nt: TGTGCCAGCAGGACTTTCGGAGCCCAGGAGACCCAGTACTTC
d_call: .
v_call: TRBV27
j_call: TRBJ2-5
clone_size: .

cdr3_aa: CAWSGTSGPGGTQYF
cdr3_nt: TGTGCCTGGAGTGGGACTAGCGGTCCGGGGGGTACGCAGTATTTT
d_call: TRBD2
v_call: TRBV30
j_call: TRBJ2-3
clone_size: .

cdr3_aa: CASGGQGVDEQYF
cdr3_nt: TGTGCCAGCGGGGGACAGGGGGTCGACGAGCAGTACTTC
d_call: TRBD1
v_call: TRBV28
j_call: TRBJ2-7
clone_size: .

cdr3_aa: CASSQERRTGPVRDTIYF
cdr3_nt: TGCGCCAGCAGCCAAGAGAGGAGGACAGGCCCCGTACGAGACACCATATATTTT
d_call: TRBD1
v_call: TRBV4-1
j_call: TRBJ1-3
clone_size: once

cdr3_aa: CASSSRTSGQETQYF
cdr3_nt: TGTGCCAGCAGCTCCCGGACTAGCGGCCAAGAGACCCAGTACTTC
d_call: TRBD2
v_call: TRBV11-3
j_call: TRBJ2-5
clone_size: .

cdr3_aa: CATSRTLMGLAITDTQYF
cdr3_nt: TGTGCCACCAGCAGAACCTTAATGGGACTAGCGATCACAGATACGCAGTATTTT
d_call: TRBD2
v_call: TRBV15
j_call: TRBJ2-3
clone_size: .

cdr3_aa: CASSPWSSRTDTQYF
cdr3_nt: TGTGCCAGCTCACCATGGTCTAGCCGGACAGATACGCAGTATTTT
d_call: .
v_call: TRBV18
j_call: TRBJ2-3
clone_size: .

cdr3_aa: CASTPTGSGYEQYF
cdr3_nt: TGTGCCAGCACCCCGACAGGGTCGGGCTACGAGCAGTACTTC
d_call: TRBD1
v_call: TRBV25-1
j_call: TRBJ2-7
clone_size: .

cdr3_aa: CASSIERGGRANNEQFF
cdr3_nt: TGCGCCAGCAGCATTGAGCGGGGCGGGAGGGCCAACAATGAGCAGTTCTTC
d_call: TRBD2
v_call: TRBV5-1
j_call: TRBJ2-1
clone_size: .